One sample yielded the 18 T cell receptor beta chains listed below, sequenced in a study of early T cells in non-severe SARS-CoV-2 infection. TCRdb processed the 5' RACE reads anew with MiXCR; each CDR3 protein has one entry. The profile covers around 50,000 distinct CDR3 sequences, with roughly 12% appearing a single time and about 3.1% taken by the ten largest. What was sequenced was whole blood. These receptors were taken from an adult who was a healthcare worker with PCR-confirmed SARS-CoV-2 infection or an uninfected control (not recorded which).

This clonotype was found many times. The V gene is TRBV29-1, the J gene TRBJ2-3, with 8 bases that match TRBD1. CDR3 length equals 13 residues. The germline gives CDR1 SQVTM, CDR2 ANQGSEA. Trimming cost V 6 bases and J 1 base; bases outside gene matches: 3. CDR3 amino acids: CSVQDRGTDTQYF. DNA of the CDR3: TGCAGCGTCCAGGACAGGGGCACAGATACGCAGTATTTT.

The chain employs TRBV6-5 and TRBJ2-1; 7 nucleotides line up with TRBD1. Germline V CDR1 and CDR2: MNHEY, SVGAGI. V trimming: 2 bases; J trimming: 7 bases; junction bases outside the gene matches: 8. The CDR3 length is 15 residues. The chain's CDR3 is CASSYIGQEENEQFF. The CDR3 DNA reads as TGTGCCAGCAGTTACATCGGACAGGAGGAGAATGAGCAGTTCTTC.

This clonotype was counted at least ten times. This chain connects TRBV6-2 or TRBV6-3 to TRBJ2-7; TRBD1 matches 7 bases. Germline V gene lookup returns CDR1 MNHEY and CDR2 SVGEGT. V lost 5 bases and J lost 6; bases outside the gene matches: 7. The CDR3 consists of 13 residues. The CDR3 bases are TGTGCCAGCAGTCTAAATTCAGGGGGCGAGCAGTACTTC. It yields the protein CASSLNSGGEQYF.

Of note for this clonotype: It may be a read error: a sequence one base away is much more abundant. The chain uses TRBV6-5 and TRBJ1-6; 9 positions match TRBD1. From germline, CDR1 is MNHEY and CDR2 SVGAGI. The CDR3 is 18 amino acids. This CDR3 is CASCYSTGGSLYNSPLHF. The DNA for the CDR3 is TGTGCCAGCTGTTACTCGACAGGGGGTTCGTTATATAATTCACCCCTCCACTTT.

This clonotype was picked up many times. V usage is TRBV14 and J usage is TRBJ2-3; 8 positions agree with TRBD1. The germline V gene encodes CDR1 SGHDN and CDR2 FVKESK. The CDR3 length is 13 residues. Trimming cost V 6 bases and J 6 bases; bases outside gene matches: 5. The CDR3 here is CASSLDRVDTQYF. The DNA of the CDR3 is TGTGCCAGCAGTCTGGACAGGGTGGATACGCAGTATTTT.

This clonotype was recorded a few times. The chain recombines TRBV27 with TRBJ2-3; 11 positions agree with TRBD2. V shed 4 bases and J 1 base; nucleotides not matched to a gene: 10. This CDR3 spans 18 amino acids. Per germline, CDR1 MNHEY and CDR2 SMNVEV (reference sequence). The CDR3 loop is CASSSPLAGGRGTDTQYF. The CDR3 DNA reads TGTGCCAGCAGTTCCCCTTTAGCGGGGGGGCGGGGCACAGATACGCAGTATTTT.

The table lists this clonotype with many counts. The gene calls are TRBV6-6 and TRBJ2-5; 14 bases fit TRBD2. Germline values: CDR1 MNHNY, CDR2 SVGAGI (reference sequence). V dropped 0 bases and J dropped 5; count of bases not matched to a gene: 5. The CDR3 sequence is 17 residues long. DNA of the CDR3: TGTGCCAGCAGTTACTCGACTAGCGGGAGGGCCGCCGAGACCCAGTACTTC. As protein: CASSYSTSGRAAETQYF.

This clonotype came up many times. CDR3 residues: CASSLDQRAGYTF. DNA for the CDR3: TGTGCCAGCAGCTTAGATCAAAGGGCTGGCTACACCTTC. This rearrangement joins TRBV11-2 to TRBJ1-2; D not certain. CDR3 length: 13 amino acids. Germline CDR1 is SGHAT and CDR2 is FQNNGV. Trimming stripped 0 bases from V and 7 bases from J, with 9 bases between.

This clonotype was recorded many times. The gene calls are TRBV5-1 and TRBJ1-1, with D possibly being TRBD1 (5 bases). This CDR3 region has 14 residues. Germline assignment: CDR1 SGHRS and CDR2 YFSETQ. Trimming stripped 1 base from V and 1 base from J, with 8 bases between. The DNA of the CDR3 is TGCGCCAGCAGCTTGCTGACAGAGAACACTGAAGCTTTCTTT. This gives the protein CASSLLTENTEAFF.

The genes are TRBV2 and TRBJ2-1; maybe TRBD2 (5 bases). Trimming cost V 5 bases and J 10 bases, with 9 bases left between them. The germline V gene has CDR1 SNHLY and CDR2 FYNNEI. CDR3 length equals 11 residues. The CDR3 region is CASSILAEQFF. CDR3 coding DNA: TGTGCCAGCAGTATCTTAGCGGAGCAGTTCTTC.

This chain links TRBV29-1 with TRBJ2-3, with 11 bases identical to TRBD2. The CDR3 has 15 residues. The junction had 7 bases not matched to a gene; V was cut back by 6 bases and J by 2 bases. The germline V gene encodes CDR1 SQVTM and CDR2 ANQGSEA. CDR3 loop: CSVAGTSGTTDTQYF. CDR3 DNA: TGCAGCGTGGCCGGGACTAGCGGTACCACAGATACGCAGTATTTT.

This clonotype was seen at least ten times. The chain uses TRBV6-5 and TRBJ2-2; a possible D gene is TRBD2 (5 bases). Trimming cost V 8 bases and J 6 bases, with 10 bases left between them. Germline V lookup: CDR1 MNHEY, CDR2 SVGAGI. The CDR3 has 12 residues. CDR3: CASRDSAGELFF. CDR3 sequence (DNA): TGTGCCAGCCGAGATAGCGCCGGGGAGCTGTTTTTT.

This clonotype was detected only once. The chain employs TRBV10-3 and TRBJ2-1, with TRBD2 matching 14 bases. This CDR3 spans 16 amino acids. Germline values: CDR1 ENHRY, CDR2 SYGVKD. V lost 4 bases, J lost 8 bases, and 7 bases stayed unmatched. The CDR3 loop is CAISAIGTSGRYEQFF. For the CDR3, the DNA is TGTGCCATCAGTGCGATCGGGACTAGCGGGAGATATGAGCAGTTCTTC.

In this sample, this clonotype turned up a few times. The V and J genes are TRBV29-1 and TRBJ2-7; 7 nucleotides align to TRBD1. V was pared by 5 bases and J by 4 bases, with 8 bases of the junction left unmatched. CDR3 length: 13 amino acids. Looked up from germline, CDR1 is SQVTM and CDR2 is ANQGSEA. The CDR3 DNA is TGCAGCGTTTCCGCCGGGACAGCTTACGAGCAGTACTTC. Its protein product is CSVSAGTAYEQYF.

Of note for this clonotype: At one boundary the junction diverges from the germline segment, which might be a read error. V is TRBV12-3 or TRBV12-4 and J is TRBJ1-5, with 8 bases identical to TRBD1. The CDR3 is 15 residues long. Here the CDR3 DNA reads TGTGCCAGCAGTCCGGGACAGGTTTCCAATCAGCCCCAGCGTTTT. This codes for CASSPGQVSNQPQRF.

CDR3 nucleotide sequence: TGCGCCAGCAGCTTGGCCCTTGGGGTAGCGGGAGCCGAGCAGTACTTC. This sequence encodes CASSLALGVAGAEQYF. The chain employs TRBV5-1 and TRBJ2-7; 9 bases line up with TRBD2. After removal of 0 bases from V and 6 bases from J, the junction contained 10 bases not matched to a gene. This CDR3 has 16 amino acids. Germline-derived CDR1 and CDR2 are SGHRS and YFSETQ.

This clonotype was seen at least ten times. This sequence joins TRBV28 and TRBJ2-1; D may be TRBD2 (6 bases). Trimming left V 7 bases short and J 6 bases short, with 13 bases between. The CDR3 is made up of 13 amino acids. CDR1 MDHEN and CDR2 SYDVKM come from the germline V gene. The CDR3 sequence is CASTVTGVNEQFF. CDR3 in DNA: TGTGCCAGCACCGTGACGGGGGTCAATGAGCAGTTCTTC.

Only a few counts were recorded for this clonotype. The CDR3 DNA sequence: TGTGCCAGCAGTCCAGGGATATACACAGATACGCAGTATTTT. Amino acid sequence: CASSPGIYTDTQYF. The V gene is TRBV12-3 or TRBV12-4, the J gene TRBJ2-3, with D possibly being TRBD1 (5 bases). There are 14 residues in the CDR3. The V gene lost 5 bases and the J gene lost 2 bases, with 11 bases spanning the gap.